These 23 T cell receptor beta chains were sequenced from one sample in a study of control samples from healthy donors and cancer patients (dated by TCRdb to about 2020). Library method: the immunoSEQ multiplex PCR assay. This immuneACCESS table, as held by TCRdb, lists in-frame sequences with V and J called but not all clones. Of the missing ones, under half trace to an unresolved V gene in checked studies; the others have no known cause. The sample table lists 150,000 or so clones, around 94% of them with a count of one. The ten largest account for 11% to 15% of the sample. The sequenced material came from PBMCs. The receptors come from a man aged 55-75 years with colorectal cancer.

Worth noting for this clone: This sample includes further DNA sequences coding for the same CDR3. J is TRBJ1-1 and V is TRBV11-2; D not resolved. V shed 1 base and J shed 3 bases, with 6 bases lying between them. This CDR3 comprises 13 residues. Germline lookup yields CDR1 SGHAT and CDR2 FQNNGV. This CDR3 is CASSLVRDTEAFF. CDR3 in DNA: TGTGCCAGCAGCTTAGTGAGGGACACTGAAGCTTTCTTT. Complete variable domain (other parts from reference TRBV11-2 and TRBJ1-1): EAGVAQSPRYKIIEKRQSVAFWCNPISGHATLYWYQQILGQGPKLLIQFQNNGVVDDSQLPKDRFSAERLKGVDSTLKIQPAKLEDSAVYLCASSLVRDTEAFFGQGTRLTVV.

This chain links TRBV6-1 with TRBJ1-2; no definite D call. The CDR3 is 15 residues long. Between the trimmed V and J ends, which lost 3 bases and 0 bases, there was a span of 11 bases. Germline V lookup: CDR1 MNHNS, CDR2 SASEGT. CDR3 DNA sequence: TGTGCCAGCAGTGACAGACCGATAGCTAACTATGGCTACACCTTC. Protein product: CASSDRPIANYGYTF.

The genes are TRBV10-3 and TRBJ2-3; TRBD2 agrees at 10 bases. Germline values: CDR1 ENHRY, CDR2 SYGVKD. The length of the CDR3 is 13 residues. The junction had 0 bases not matched to a gene; V was cut back by 5 bases and J by 4 bases. The CDR3 is CAISSGGADTQYF. In DNA form, the CDR3 reads TGTGCCATCAGTAGCGGGGGGGCAGATACGCAGTATTTT.

The genes are TRBV18 and TRBJ1-1; D is ambiguous. Deletions cut 1 base from V and 5 bases from J, with 8 bases between. The CDR3 has 13 amino acids. Per germline, CDR1 KGHSH and CDR2 LQKENI. Here the CDR3 reads CASSPQEGTEAFF. CDR3 DNA: TGTGCCAGCTCACCACAAGAAGGGACTGAAGCTTTCTTT.

This clone was found once. The chain couples TRBV10-2 to TRBJ2-7, with TRBD1 identical over 10 bases. The CDR3 is made up of 15 amino acids. Germline V gene data show CDR1 as WSHSY and CDR2 as SAAADI. Unmatched junction bases numbered 5, after V lost 2 bases and J lost 4 bases. The DNA of the CDR3 is TGCGCCAGCAGTGAGCCGGGACAGGGGAGATACGAGCAGTACTTC. Its translation: CASSEPGQGRYEQYF.

In this sample, this clone turned up a few times. This chain uses TRBV6-4 with TRBJ2-5; TRBD2 might be the D (7 bases). The CDR3 length is 16 residues. Germline CDR1 is MRHNA and CDR2 is SNTAGT. V gave up 2 bases and J gave up 1 base, with 14 bases separating them. DNA of the CDR3: TGTGCCAGCAGTGACGTGGGGGGGCCCCCCCAAGAGACCCAGTACTTC. This sequence encodes CASSDVGGPPQETQYF.

This chain connects TRBV25-1 to TRBJ1-2, with a weak D call TRBD1 (6 bases). Trimming removed 5 bases from V and 2 bases from J, with 9 bases in between. This CDR3 has 13 residues. Per germline, CDR1 MGHDK and CDR2 SYGVNS. CDR3 in amino acids: CASSTGQNYGYTF. DNA for the CDR3: TGTGCCAGCAGTACTGGACAGAACTATGGCTACACCTTC.

V usage is TRBV2 and J usage is TRBJ1-2, with 7 bases aligning to TRBD1. The CDR3 runs to 14 residues. Germline lookup yields CDR1 SNHLY and CDR2 FYNNEI. Trimming at V came to 4 bases and at J to 0 bases, leaving 2 bases not matched to a gene. The CDR3: CASSAQGANYGYTF. The CDR3 DNA reads as TGTGCCAGCAGTGCTCAGGGGGCTAACTATGGCTACACCTTC.

The chain employs TRBV29-1 and TRBJ2-5; 12 bases align to TRBD2. The CDR3 has 15 residues. Germline V gene sequence: CDR1 SQVTM, CDR2 ANQGSEA. After removal of 7 bases from V and 1 base from J, the junction contained 7 bases not matched to a gene. CDR3 nucleotide sequence: TGCAGCGCACTTAGACTAGCGGGGGCCCAAGAGACCCAGTACTTC. Its translation is CSALRLAGAQETQYF. The full variable domain, rest sourced from reference TRBV29-1 and TRBJ2-5, is SAVISQKPSRDICQRGTSLTIQCQVDSQVTMMFWYRQQPGQSLTLIATANQGSEATYESGFVIDKFPISRPNLTFSTLTVSNMSPEDSSIYLCSALRLAGAQETQYFGPGTRLLVL.

The chain is built from TRBV29-1 and TRBJ2-3, with 13 nucleotides matching TRBD2. CDR1 is SQVTM, CDR2 ANQGSEA, per germline. The CDR3 is 15 amino acids. Germline trimming cut 5 bases from V and 4 bases from J; bases unmatched to any gene: 6. This chain's CDR3 is CSVSRLAGGADTQYF. CDR3 bases: TGCAGCGTTAGCCGACTAGCGGGGGGTGCAGATACGCAGTATTTT.

This rearrangement joins TRBV5-1 to TRBJ1-4; no clear D gene. Germline V gives CDR1 SGHRS, CDR2 YFSETQ. Trimming removed 0 bases at V and 3 bases at J, with 6 bases between. The CDR3 is made up of 14 amino acids. The CDR3 region is CASSLGQANEKLFF. For the CDR3, the DNA is TGCGCCAGCAGCTTGGGGCAGGCTAATGAAAAACTGTTTTTT. Full variable domain (remainder filled in from reference TRBV5-1 and TRBJ1-4): KAGVTQTPRYLIKTRGQQVTLSCSPISGHRSVSWYQQTPGQGLQFLFEYFSETQRNKGNFPGRFSGRQFSNSRSEMNVSTLELGDSALYLCASSLGQANEKLFFGSGTQLSVL.

This rearrangement joins TRBV5-1 to TRBJ2-3; TRBD2 matches 11 bases. CDR3 size: 19 residues. The V and J ends lost 1 base and 2 bases, in that order; junction bases with no gene match: 12. Germline CDR1 reads SGHRS; CDR2 reads YFSETQ. CDR3 sequence (DNA): TGCGCCAGCAGCTTGCGGAAGCTAGCGGGGGGTCCCTCCACAGATACGCAGTATTTT. Translating gives CASSLRKLAGGPSTDTQYF. Complete variable domain (other parts from reference TRBV5-1 and TRBJ2-3): KAGVTQTPRYLIKTRGQQVTLSCSPISGHRSVSWYQQTPGQGLQFLFEYFSETQRNKGNFPGRFSGRQFSNSRSEMNVSTLELGDSALYLCASSLRKLAGGPSTDTQYFGPGTRLTVL.

V usage is TRBV30 and J usage is TRBJ1-1; D is undetermined. V lost 3 bases to trimming and J lost 0 bases, with 14 bases between them. CDR1 and CDR2 from the germline V gene are GTSNPN and SVGIG (reference sequence). The length of the CDR3 is 15 residues. The CDR3 nucleotides read TGTGCCTGGAGCCTCCGGGGAGGAATGAACACTGAAGCTTTCTTT. This gives the protein CAWSLRGGMNTEAFF.

The chain employs TRBV5-1 and TRBJ1-1; TRBD1 matches at 8 bases. The CDR3 totals 16 residues. Trimming removed 0 bases from V and 4 bases from J; junction bases left unmatched: 8. CDR1 and CDR2 (germline): SGHRS, YFSETQ. The CDR3 sequence is CASSLVGATGGTEAFF. The DNA for the CDR3 is TGCGCCAGCAGCTTGGTAGGGGCTACAGGGGGCACTGAAGCTTTCTTT.

The chain joins TRBV13 to TRBJ2-7; 11 bases map to TRBD1. Germline V gene data show CDR1 as PRHDT and CDR2 as FYEKMQ (reference sequence). The CDR3 length is 14 residues. Unmatched junction bases numbered 7, after V lost 5 bases and J lost 7 bases. This CDR3 is CASSPGQGAEEQYF. CDR3 sequence (DNA): TGTGCCAGCAGCCCAGGACAGGGGGCTGAGGAGCAGTACTTC.

This rearrangement joins TRBV4-3 to TRBJ2-1; 8 bases line up with TRBD1. V dropped 0 bases and J dropped 4; count of bases not matched to a gene: 2. Germline loops: CDR1 LGHNA, CDR2 YSLEER. CDR3 size: 15 residues. CDR3 in DNA: TGCGCCAGCAGCCAAGATCGGACAGGGTACAATGAGCAGTTCTTC. The encoded protein is CASSQDRTGYNEQFF.

The chain employs TRBV28 and TRBJ2-7, with D perhaps given as TRBD1 or TRBD2 (6 bases each). Deletions cut 9 bases from V and 3 bases from J, with 18 bases between. This CDR3 spans 14 amino acids. Germline V gene data show CDR1 as MDHEN and CDR2 as SYDVKM. This chain's CDR3 is CASKQGGDYYEQYF. Here the CDR3 DNA reads TGTGCCAGTAAACAGGGAGGTGACTACTACGAGCAGTACTTC.

The chain couples TRBV14 to TRBJ1-5, with a weak D call TRBD1 (5 bases). Trimming removed 2 bases from V and 7 bases from J, with 12 bases in between. Germline CDR1 SGHDN, CDR2 FVKESK. The CDR3 has 14 residues. The CDR3: CASSQLGTGQPQHF. The CDR3 DNA follows: TGTGCCAGCAGCCAACTTGGGACCGGACAGCCCCAGCATTTT. Based on the CDR3 plus reference TRBV14 and TRBJ1-5, the full variable domain is EAGVTQFPSHSVIEKGQTVTLRCDPISGHDNLYWYRRVMGKEIKFLLHFVKESKQDESGMPNNRFLAERTGGTYSTLKVQPAELEDSGVYFCASSQLGTGQPQHFGDGTRLSIL.

This clone was seen a single time. V is TRBV12-3 or TRBV12-4 and J is TRBJ1-2, with D uncertain. The ends were cut back, 6 bases at V and 4 bases at J, with 9 bases in the middle. CDR3 length equals 12 residues. The CDR3 sequence is CASSQEGYGYTF. The CDR3 DNA reads as TGTGCCAGCAGCCAAGAGGGCTATGGCTACACCTTC.

V usage is TRBV9 and J usage is TRBJ2-7; D is unclear. The ends were cut back, 1 base at V and 5 bases at J, with 4 bases in the middle. This CDR3 has 11 residues. Looked up from germline, CDR1 is SGDLS and CDR2 is YYNGEE. In DNA, the CDR3 is TGTGCCAGCAGCGTATTTGACGAGCAGTACTTC. It encodes CASSVFDEQYF. The full variable domain, rest sourced from reference TRBV9 and TRBJ2-7, is DSGVTQTPKHLITATGQRVTLRCSPRSGDLSVYWYQQSLDQGLQFLIQYYNGEERAKGNILERFSAQQFPDLHSELNLSSLELGDSALYFCASSVFDEQYFGPGTRLTVT.

This chain uses TRBV24-1 with TRBJ1-2; 7 bases fit TRBD1. J gave up 4 bases and V 5 bases, and 9 bases lay outside the gene matches. This CDR3 has 15 amino acids. Germline V gene sequence: CDR1 KGHDR, CDR2 SFDVKD. In DNA form, the CDR3 reads TGTGCCACCAGTGTTGGACAGGCGGATATCTATGGCTACACCTTC. Translation gives CATSVGQADIYGYTF.

The rearrangement links TRBV7-2 to TRBJ2-7; D gene uncertain. This CDR3 is 15 amino acids long. V lost 0 bases to trimming and J lost 2 bases, with 11 bases between them. From germline, CDR1 is SGHTA and CDR2 FQGNSA. The CDR3 is CASSLAVGSAYEQYF. The CDR3 bases are TGTGCCAGCAGCTTAGCGGTCGGGTCGGCCTACGAGCAGTACTTC.

In nucleotides, the CDR3 is TGTGCCAGCAGCCAAACGGGGGGCCCCTACAATGAGCAGTTCTTC. The encoded protein is CASSQTGGPYNEQFF. V and J are TRBV3-1 (or the pseudogene TRBV3-2) and TRBJ2-1; D possibly corresponds to TRBD2 (7 bases). The CDR3 length is 15 residues. V was pared by 2 bases and J by 2 bases, with 10 bases between. Per germline, CDR1 LGHDT and CDR2 YNNKEL (reference sequence).